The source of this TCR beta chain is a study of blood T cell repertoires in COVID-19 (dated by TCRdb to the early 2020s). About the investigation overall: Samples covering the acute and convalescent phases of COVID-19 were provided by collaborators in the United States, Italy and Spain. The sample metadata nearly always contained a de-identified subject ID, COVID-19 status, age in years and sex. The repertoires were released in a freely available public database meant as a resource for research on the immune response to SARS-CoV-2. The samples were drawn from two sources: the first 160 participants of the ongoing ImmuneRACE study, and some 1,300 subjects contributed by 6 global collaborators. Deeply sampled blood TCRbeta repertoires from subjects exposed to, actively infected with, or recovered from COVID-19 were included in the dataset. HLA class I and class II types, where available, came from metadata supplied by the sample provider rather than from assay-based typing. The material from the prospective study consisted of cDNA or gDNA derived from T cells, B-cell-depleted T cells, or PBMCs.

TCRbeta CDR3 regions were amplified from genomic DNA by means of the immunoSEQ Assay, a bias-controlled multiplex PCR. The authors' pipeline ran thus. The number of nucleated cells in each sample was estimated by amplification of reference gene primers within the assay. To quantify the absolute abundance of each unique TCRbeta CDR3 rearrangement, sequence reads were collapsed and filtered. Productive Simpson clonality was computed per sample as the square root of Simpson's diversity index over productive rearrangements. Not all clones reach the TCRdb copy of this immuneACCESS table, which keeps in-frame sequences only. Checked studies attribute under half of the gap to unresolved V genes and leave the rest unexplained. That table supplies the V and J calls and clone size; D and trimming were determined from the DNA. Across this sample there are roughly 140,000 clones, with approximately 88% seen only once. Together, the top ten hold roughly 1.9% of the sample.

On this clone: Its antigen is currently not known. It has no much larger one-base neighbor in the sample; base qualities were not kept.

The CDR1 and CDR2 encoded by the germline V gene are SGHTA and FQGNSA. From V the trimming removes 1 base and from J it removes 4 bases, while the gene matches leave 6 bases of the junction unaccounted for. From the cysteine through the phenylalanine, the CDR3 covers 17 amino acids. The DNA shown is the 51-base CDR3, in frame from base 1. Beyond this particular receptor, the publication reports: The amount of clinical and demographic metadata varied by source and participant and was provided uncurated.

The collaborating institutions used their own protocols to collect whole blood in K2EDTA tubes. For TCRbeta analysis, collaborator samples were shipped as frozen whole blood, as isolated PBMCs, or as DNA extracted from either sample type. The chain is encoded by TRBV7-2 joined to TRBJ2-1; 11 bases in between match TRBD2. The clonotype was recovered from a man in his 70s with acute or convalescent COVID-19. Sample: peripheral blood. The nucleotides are TGTGCCAGCAGCTTAGGGACTAGCGGGCCTCCGTACAATGAGCAGTTCTTC. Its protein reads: CASSLGTSGPPYNEQFF.